These 25 T cell receptor beta chains share one sample of origin, sequenced in a study of CD8+ T cells in alopecia areata. RNA extraction was followed by reverse transcription into cDNA, which acted as the sequencing template. The table came from immunoSEQ multiplex PCR; TCRdb's copy has only in-frame clones and leaves some out. The sample has about 150,000 clones; about nine tenths are singletons. The material was CD8+ T cells sorted from blood, obtained at week 0. The receptors stem from a human donor with alopecia areata.

This clone appeared a single time. The chain employs TRBV6-1 and TRBJ2-1; weak D call: TRBD2 (5 bases). V lost 4 bases and J lost 9, with 13 bases in between. Germline lookup yields CDR1 MNHNS and CDR2 SASEGT. The CDR3 covers 13 residues. CDR3 region: CASSVTSFFEQFF. CDR3 coding DNA: TGTGCCAGCAGTGTAACTAGTTTCTTTGAGCAGTTCTTC.

CDR3 sequence reads: CASSYGQGNGYTF. The CDR3 nucleotides are TGTGCCAGCAGTTACGGACAGGGAAATGGCTACACCTTC. This chain connects TRBV27 to TRBJ1-2; 8 positions agree with TRBD1. V lost 4 bases and J lost 6; bases outside the gene matches: 4. CDR1 MNHEY and CDR2 SMNVEV come from the germline V gene (reference sequence). This CDR3 spans 13 amino acids.

Of note for this clone: This likely comes from a read error, as the CDR3 has no conserved phenylalanine or tryptophan at its end. The CDR3 loop reads CASSVRLAAGEQYL. Here the CDR3 DNA reads TGCGCCAGCAGCGTGCGACTAGCGGCGGGTGAGCAGTACCTC. The gene calls are TRBV5-1 and TRBJ2-7; the match to TRBD2 covers 9 bases. V shed 4 bases, J shed 7 bases, and the junction held 9 bases outside the gene matches. The CDR3 spans 14 residues. From germline, CDR1 is SGHRS and CDR2 YFSETQ.

The chain is built from TRBV29-1 and TRBJ1-1, with 10 bases matching TRBD1. Germline V gene lookup returns CDR1 SQVTM and CDR2 ANQGSEA. J lost 4 bases, V lost 6 bases, and 8 bases had no gene match. This CDR3 is 14 amino acids long. This CDR3 is CSVDLTGGVTEAFF. For the CDR3, the DNA is TGCAGCGTCGACCTGACAGGGGGCGTCACTGAAGCTTTCTTT.

The rearrangement links TRBV6-1 to TRBJ1-2; D not certain. Trimming took 3 bases from V and 1 from J, leaving 12 bases between them. This CDR3 has 15 amino acids. CDR1 MNHNS and CDR2 SASEGT come from the germline V gene. This chain's CDR3 is CASSEMRSGNYGYTF. CDR3 nucleotides: TGTGCCAGCAGTGAGATGAGGAGTGGTAACTATGGCTACACCTTC.

This chain uses TRBV5-4 with TRBJ2-7; 7 nucleotides align to TRBD2. The CDR3 has 13 residues. Germline loops: CDR1 SGHNT, CDR2 YYREEE (reference sequence). The V segment lost 3 bases and the J segment 7 bases; nucleotides outside the gene matches: 7. CDR3 nucleotide sequence: TGTGCCAGCAGCTCGAACCTGGGAGGGGAGCAGTACTTC. This translates into CASSSNLGGEQYF.

The gene calls are TRBV29-1 and TRBJ2-7; TRBD1 might be the D (6 bases). Per germline, CDR1 SQVTM and CDR2 ANQGSEA. This CDR3 is built from 10 residues. The V end lost 4 bases, the J end lost 5 bases, and 6 bases lay between the germline ends. The CDR3 protein is CSVGTDEQYF. CDR3 nucleotide sequence: TGCAGCGTTGGGACAGACGAGCAGTACTTC.

This clone was recorded once. The chain uses TRBV7-6 and TRBJ2-1; 9 bases are shared with TRBD2. V lost 5 bases, J lost 6 bases, and 17 bases stayed unmatched. The CDR3 is 18 amino acids. The germline V gene has CDR1 SGHVS and CDR2 FNYEAQ. The CDR3 is CASSTAPGVAGVSNEQFF. The CDR3 DNA is TGTGCCAGCAGCACTGCCCCCGGCGTAGCGGGAGTTTCCAATGAGCAGTTCTTC.

Regarding this clone: The sample contains more than one DNA sequence encoding this CDR3. This rearrangement joins TRBV29-1 to TRBJ2-3; no reliable D call. Germline values: CDR1 SQVTM, CDR2 ANQGSEA. The germline V and J ends were trimmed by 1 base and 1 base, with 0 bases remaining between them. The CDR3 has 11 residues. In DNA form, the CDR3 reads TGCAGCGTTGAAGGCACAGATACGCAGTATTTT. It yields the protein CSVEGTDTQYF.

V usage is TRBV15 and J usage is TRBJ1-4; a possible D gene is TRBD1 (5 bases). This CDR3 has 16 residues. The germline CDR1 and CDR2 sequences are LNHNV and YYDKDF (reference sequence). Trimming shortened V by 1 base and J by 5 bases, and 14 bases separated the two germline ends. CDR3 bases: TGTGCCACCAGCAGAGTTCCGACAGTCCTAAATGAAAAACTGTTTTTT. Amino acids: CATSRVPTVLNEKLFF. The full variable domain, in which reference TRBV15 and TRBJ1-4 provide the parts outside the CDR3, is DAMVIQNPRYQVTQFGKPVTLSCSQTLNHNVMYWYQQKSSQAPKLLFHYYDKDFNNEADTPDNFQSRRPNTSFCFLDIRSPGLGDTAMYLCATSRVPTVLNEKLFFGSGTQLSVL.

About this clone itself: At the DNA level, this CDR3 is encoded by other sequences in the same sample as well. The gene calls are TRBV19 and TRBJ2-1; D uncertain. V was trimmed by 5 bases and J by 3 bases, leaving 11 bases between them. Per the germline V gene, CDR1 is LNHDA and CDR2 is SQIVND (reference sequence). This CDR3 spans 14 amino acids. The CDR3 nucleotides are TGTGCCAGTAGTCAAGGCGGAGACTACAATGAGCAGTTCTTC. This gives the protein CASSQGGDYNEQFF.

Turning to this clone: Other DNA sequences from this sample encode an identical CDR3 as well. The chain joins TRBV27 to TRBJ2-2; D not resolved. This CDR3 has 12 amino acids. Trimming removed 2 bases at V and 7 bases at J, with 5 bases between. From germline, CDR1 is MNHEY and CDR2 SMNVEV (reference sequence). CDR3 residues: CASSLPGGELFF. The CDR3, as DNA: TGTGCCAGCAGTTTACCCGGCGGGGAGCTGTTTTTT.

In this sample, this clone turned up once. The CDR3 loop reads CASSLGQGVGYTF. As DNA, the CDR3 is TGTGCCAGCAGCCTGGGACAGGGGGTTGGCTACACCTTC. The rearrangement uses TRBV6-5 and TRBJ1-2; 11 nucleotides agree with TRBD1. The CDR3 consists of 13 residues. Germline-derived CDR1 and CDR2 are MNHEY and SVGAGI. Losses at the gene ends were 6 bases for V and 7 bases for J; bases not matched to a gene: 4.

A few counts support this clone. The rearrangement joins TRBV7-6 to TRBJ2-7; 9 nucleotides align to TRBD1. J lost 1 base, V lost 3 bases, and 1 base had no gene match. CDR1 and CDR2 (germline): SGHVS, FNYEAQ. The CDR3 length is 14 residues. CDR3 protein: CASSFGTGSYEQYF. CDR3 coding DNA: TGTGCCAGCAGCTTCGGGACAGGGTCCTACGAGCAGTACTTC.

This clone was seen once. The V and J genes are TRBV6-6 and TRBJ2-2; D call uncertain. This CDR3 comprises 13 residues. CDR1 MNHNY and CDR2 SVGAGI come from the germline V gene (reference sequence). Deletions cut 2 bases from V and 7 bases from J, with 8 bases between. CDR3 residues: CASSYGVGGELFF. Here the CDR3 DNA reads TGTGCCAGCAGTTACGGCGTCGGCGGGGAGCTGTTTTTT.

The chain recombines TRBV29-1 with TRBJ2-3; D might be TRBD1 or TRBD2, each matching 6 bases. CDR3 length equals 15 residues. Germline V gene lookup returns CDR1 SQVTM and CDR2 ANQGSEA. V lost 6 bases and J lost 6, with 22 bases in between. As DNA, the CDR3 is TGCAGCGTAGAGGCAGGGGCTACCGCGGGGGATACGCAGTATTTT. It specifies CSVEAGATAGDTQYF.

This sequence joins TRBV27 and TRBJ1-2, with 11 bases that match TRBD1. Losses at the gene ends were 2 bases for V and 3 bases for J; bases not matched to a gene: 8. Germline V gives CDR1 MNHEY, CDR2 SMNVEV (reference sequence). The CDR3 spans 17 residues. CDR3 sequence: CASSLEGGQGAHYGYTF. The CDR3 DNA is TGTGCCAGCAGTTTAGAGGGCGGACAGGGGGCTCACTATGGCTACACCTTC.

The chain links TRBV9 to TRBJ2-3; 11 bases line up with TRBD2. J lost 4 bases, V lost 0 bases, and 10 bases had no gene match. Germline V CDR1 and CDR2: SGDLS, YYNGEE. The CDR3 spans 18 residues. CDR3 bases: TGTGCCAGCAGCGTAGATATCTTAGGACTAGCGGGTTCAGATACGCAGTATTTT. Protein sequence: CASSVDILGLAGSDTQYF.

The chain has TRBV7-6 and TRBJ2-2; D uncertain. Germline assignment: CDR1 SGHVS and CDR2 FNYEAQ. The V gene lost 5 bases and the J gene lost 0 bases, with 4 bases spanning the gap. This CDR3 contains 13 residues. CDR3 sequence: CASSAANTGELFF. CDR3 DNA sequence: TGTGCCAGCAGCGCCGCGAACACCGGGGAGCTGTTTTTT.

This clone was found a few times. The chain combines TRBV6-5 with TRBJ2-5; no definite D call. Germline lookup yields CDR1 MNHEY and CDR2 SVGAGI. Trimming took off 6 bases at V and 2 bases at J, with 10 bases between the two ends. This CDR3 contains 13 residues. DNA for the CDR3: TGTGCCAGCAGGACTGATACTCAAGAGACCCAGTACTTC. This encodes CASRTDTQETQYF.

A single count supports this clone. The J gene is TRBJ2-5, the V gene TRBV27, with D tentatively TRBD2 (6 bases). This CDR3 comprises 14 residues. Germline V gene lookup returns CDR1 MNHEY and CDR2 SMNVEV (reference sequence). V lost 5 bases to trimming and J lost 9 bases, with 19 bases between them. In DNA, the CDR3 is TGTGCCAGCAGTCCGGGACTGGTGGCGGGGCCCCAGTACTTC. This encodes CASSPGLVAGPQYF.

This clone has only one observation. The chain has TRBV4-1 and TRBJ2-5; no firm D call. The DNA end is more similar to TRBJ2-7, so the J call may be wrong. The CDR3 has 14 amino acids. CDR1 and CDR2 from the germline V gene are MGHRA and YSYEKL. The CDR3 region is CASSQSAEWNEQYF. CDR3 coding DNA: TGCGCCAGCAGCCAGTCGGCGGAGTGGAACGAGCAGTACTTC.

This sequence joins TRBV5-1 and TRBJ2-3, with a weak D call TRBD1 (7 bases). The CDR3 covers 15 residues. V was trimmed by 3 bases and J by 0 bases, leaving 11 bases between them. Germline CDR1 SGHRS, CDR2 YFSETQ. CDR3 sequence (DNA): TGCGCCAGCAGCTCGGGGGACAGTAGCACAGATACGCAGTATTTT. Its translation: CASSSGDSSTDTQYF. Using reference TRBV5-1 and TRBJ2-3 for the parts outside the CDR3, the full variable domain is KAGVTQTPRYLIKTRGQQVTLSCSPISGHRSVSWYQQTPGQGLQFLFEYFSETQRNKGNFPGRFSGRQFSNSRSEMNVSTLELGDSALYLCASSSGDSSTDTQYFGPGTRLTVL.

This chain connects TRBV19 to TRBJ1-1; D might be TRBD1 (5 bases). The V and J ends lost 7 bases and 0 bases respectively, with 9 bases between them. From germline, CDR1 is LNHDA and CDR2 SQIVND (reference sequence). The length of the CDR3 is 13 residues. The CDR3 bases are TGTGCCAGTATTCAGGGACTGAACACTGAAGCTTTCTTT. This encodes CASIQGLNTEAFF. Full variable domain (outside the CDR3, taken from reference TRBV19 and TRBJ1-1): DGGITQSPKYLFRKEGQNVTLSCEQNLNHDAMYWYRQDPGQGLRLIYYSQIVNDFQKGDIAEGYSVSREKKESFPLTVTSAQKNPTAFYLCASIQGLNTEAFFGQGTRLTVV.

The rearrangement joins TRBV18 to TRBJ2-1; the D gene could be TRBD1 or TRBD2 (5 bases each). The CDR3 spans 17 residues. Germline lookup yields CDR1 KGHSH and CDR2 LQKENI. V lost 6 bases and J lost 3, with 21 bases in between. The CDR3 DNA reads as TGTGCCAGCTCCCACGGGACCCCTTTCCTAGACTACAATGAGCAGTTCTTC. This gives the protein CASSHGTPFLDYNEQFF.